This T cell receptor beta chain was sequenced during a study of cytomegalovirus exposure and HLA in healthy donors. The wider study: The 666 first-cohort repertoires shared a platform with the 130 or so validation repertoires, as reported in a later analysis.

Produced via immunoSEQ multiplex PCR; TCRdb's table is partial and in-frame only. Found here are approximately 180,000 clones, approximately 85% of them singletons; the top ten hold roughly 1.5%. Trimming removed 4 bases from V and 5 bases from J, with 23 bases in between. The CDR3 spans 17 residues. Germline CDR1 reads KGHSH; CDR2 reads LQKENI. This chain uses TRBV18 with TRBJ1-2; no clear D gene. The sample consisted of PBMCs. This TCR derives from a woman between 18 and 29 years old in good health and CMV-seronegative. The CDR3 DNA sequence: TGTGCCAGCTCACTTATAAGACCCGAGGTTGGCTGGTATGGCTACACCTTC. Translated: CASSLIRPEVGWYGYTF.